Following are 5 T cell receptor beta chains from one sample sequenced in a study of T cell repertoires in cytomegalovirus infection. TCRdb itself ran the reads through MiXCR, one entry per CDR3 protein. The sample holds some 800,000 distinct CDR3 sequences; approximately 30% are singletons and the top ten take around 12%. Their target antigens are unknown. The specimen comprised cultured CD8+ T cells from PBMCs, sampled from culture after CMV antigen stimulation. These receptor sequences come from a human donor in good health (CMV status not recorded). Some clones in this sample may be carry-over from other donors' samples.

V gene TRBV19 combines with J gene TRBJ2-1, with TRBD2 matching 9 bases. This CDR3 spans 15 amino acids. CDR1 and CDR2 (germline): LNHDA, SQIVND (reference sequence). The J segment lost 7 bases and the V segment lost 3 bases, leaving 7 bases of the junction unmatched. CDR3 nucleotides: TGTGCCAGTAGTATGTCTCGCGGGGGGGCAAATGAGCAGTTCTTC. Translation: CASSMSRGGANEQFF.

This clonotype was seen a handful of times. The V call is TRBV6-5, the J call TRBJ2-3, with D hard to call. V was pared by 2 bases and J by 1 base, with 13 bases between. The CDR3 sequence is 16 residues long. Per germline, CDR1 MNHEY and CDR2 SVGAGI. CDR3 sequence (DNA): TGTGCCAGCAGTTACCTTACCATACCCGGCACAGATACGCAGTATTTT. It encodes CASSYLTIPGTDTQYF.

The chain recombines TRBV6-4 with TRBJ2-3; possible D gene TRBD2, 5 bases. This CDR3 contains 15 residues. V was shortened by 7 bases and J by 1 base, with 15 bases between the two germline ends. Looked up from germline, CDR1 is MRHNA and CDR2 is SNTAGT. The CDR3 DNA is TGTGCCAGCACCAGCGGCGGGCTGCGCACAGATACGCAGTATTTT. This sequence encodes CASTSGGLRTDTQYF.

This clonotype was detected a few times. CDR3 nucleotide sequence: TGTGCCAGCAGCTTATTGTTGGGAAAGGATACGCAGTATTTT. It is translated as CASSLLLGKDTQYF. V gene TRBV7-6 combines with J gene TRBJ2-3; no definite D call. The V end lost 2 bases, the J end lost 6 bases, and 12 bases lay between the germline ends. The germline CDR1 and CDR2 sequences are SGHVS and FNYEAQ. There are 14 residues in the CDR3.

This clonotype has ten or more counts. This chain joins TRBV7-8 and TRBJ1-5; D perhaps matches TRBD1 (5 bases). CDR3 length: 15 residues. Germline V CDR1 and CDR2: SGHVS, FQNEAQ. V was trimmed by 6 bases and J by 0 bases, leaving 12 bases between them. CDR3 nucleotides: TGTGCCAGCAGACTATCAGGGAGTAGCAATCAGCCCCAGCATTTT. Amino acid sequence: CASRLSGSSNQPQHF.